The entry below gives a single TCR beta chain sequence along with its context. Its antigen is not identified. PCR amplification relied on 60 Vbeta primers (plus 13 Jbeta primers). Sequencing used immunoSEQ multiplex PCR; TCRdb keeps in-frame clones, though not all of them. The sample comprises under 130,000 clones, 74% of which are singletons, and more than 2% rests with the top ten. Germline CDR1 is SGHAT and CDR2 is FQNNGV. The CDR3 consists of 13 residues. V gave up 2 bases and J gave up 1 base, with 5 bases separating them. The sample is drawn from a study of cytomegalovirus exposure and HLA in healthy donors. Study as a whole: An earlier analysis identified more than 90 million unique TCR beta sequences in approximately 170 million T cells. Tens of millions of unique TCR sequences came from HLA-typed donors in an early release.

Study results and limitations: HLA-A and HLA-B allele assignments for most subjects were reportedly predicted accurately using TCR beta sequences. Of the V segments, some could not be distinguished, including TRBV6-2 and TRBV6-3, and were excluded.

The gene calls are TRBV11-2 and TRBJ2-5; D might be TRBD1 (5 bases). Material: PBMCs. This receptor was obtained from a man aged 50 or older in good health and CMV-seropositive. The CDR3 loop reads CASSLQGQETQYF. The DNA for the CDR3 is TGTGCCAGCAGCTTACAGGGCCAAGAGACCCAGTACTTC.